The next 12 T cell receptor beta chains were all read from a single sample in a study of blood T cell repertoires in COVID-19. TCRdb keeps only in-frame clones here, not all; method: immunoSEQ multiplex PCR. The repertoire has under 200,000 clones, roughly 77% of them found once; the top ten carry 5% to 8.5%. The sequencing sample was made of peripheral blood. These receptors all stem from an older man with active or convalescent COVID-19.

The chain's CDR3 is CASSPPAGANVLTF. Written as DNA, the CDR3 is TGTGCCAGCAGTCCCCCTGCTGGGGCCAACGTCCTGACTTTC. The J gene is TRBJ2-6, the V gene TRBV28; D ambiguous. The length of the CDR3 is 14 residues. The V end was cut by 5 bases, the J end by 2 bases, with 7 bases between. Germline V CDR1 and CDR2: MDHEN, SYDVKM. Using reference TRBV28 and TRBJ2-6 for the parts outside the CDR3, the full variable domain is DVKVTQSSRYLVKRTGEKVFLECVQDMDHENMFWYRQDPGLGLRLIYFSYDVKMKEKGDIPEGYSVSREKKERFSLILESASTNQTSMYLCASSPPAGANVLTFGAGSRLTVL.

The rearrangement uses TRBV7-8 and TRBJ1-2, with 10 nucleotides matching TRBD1. J lost 4 bases, V lost 5 bases, and 7 bases had no gene match. Germline CDR1 SGHVS, CDR2 FQNEAQ. The CDR3 is 15 residues long. The CDR3 sequence is CASSPGQGLIYGYTF. The CDR3 DNA is TGTGCCAGCAGCCCGGGACAGGGGCTCATCTATGGCTACACCTTC.

The genes are TRBV4-1 and TRBJ2-5; D is uncertain. The germline V and J ends were trimmed by 0 bases and 5 bases, with 13 bases remaining between them. CDR3 size: 15 residues. CDR1 MGHRA and CDR2 YSYEKL come from the germline V gene. CDR3 in DNA: TGCGCCAGCAGCCAAGACAGCGCGTCAGTCGAGACCCAGTACTTC. Amino acid sequence: CASSQDSASVETQYF.

The chain carries TRBV19 and TRBJ2-7; 9 bases agree with TRBD2. Germline lookup yields CDR1 LNHDA and CDR2 SQIVND (reference sequence). Trimming at V came to 3 bases and at J to 7 bases, leaving 4 bases not matched to a gene. The CDR3 extends over 13 amino acids. The DNA for the CDR3 is TGTGCCAGTAGTATTGTTCTAGCGGGAGAGCAGTACTTC. Translated, it gives CASSIVLAGEQYF. Looking up the rest from reference TRBV19 and TRBJ2-7 gives the full variable domain: DGGITQSPKYLFRKEGQNVTLSCEQNLNHDAMYWYRQDPGQGLRLIYYSQIVNDFQKGDIAEGYSVSREKKESFPLTVTSAQKNPTAFYLCASSIVLAGEQYFGPGTRLTVT.

The V gene is TRBV5-1, the J gene TRBJ2-3, with 13 bases identical to TRBD2. Germline CDR1 SGHRS, CDR2 YFSETQ. CDR3 length: 15 residues. V lost 6 bases and J lost 6; bases outside the gene matches: 7. In nucleotides, the CDR3 is TGCGCCAGCAAACTAGCGGGAGGGCCTTTGGATACGCAGTATTTT. It specifies CASKLAGGPLDTQYF.

This chain links TRBV5-1 with TRBJ2-1; 9 positions match TRBD2. The V gene end was trimmed by 1 base and the J gene end by 5 bases; junction bases not matched to a gene: 4. The CDR3 is made up of 15 amino acids. CDR1 is SGHRS, CDR2 YFSETQ, per germline. DNA for the CDR3: TGCGCCAGCAGCTTGTCTAGCGGGAACCACAATGAGCAGTTCTTC. Residues: CASSLSSGNHNEQFF. Filled out from reference TRBV5-1 and TRBJ2-1, the complete variable domain reads KAGVTQTPRYLIKTRGQQVTLSCSPISGHRSVSWYQQTPGQGLQFLFEYFSETQRNKGNFPGRFSGRQFSNSRSEMNVSTLELGDSALYLCASSLSSGNHNEQFFGPGTRLTVL.

This chain links TRBV5-1 with TRBJ1-2; D is possibly TRBD1 (6 bases). V dropped 2 bases and J dropped 8 bases, with 16 bases sitting between them. Germline values: CDR1 SGHRS, CDR2 YFSETQ. This CDR3 has 14 residues. CDR3 coding DNA: TGCGCCAGCAGCTTTGGACAGCCCTTAGGAGGCTACACCTTC. This sequence encodes CASSFGQPLGGYTF.

This clone has only a few counts. This sequence joins TRBV4-2 and TRBJ2-3, with 8 positions matching TRBD1. Germline V CDR1 and CDR2: LGHNA, YNFKEQ. CDR3 size: 16 residues. The J segment lost 5 bases and the V segment lost 0 bases, leaving 7 bases of the junction unmatched. The CDR3 loop reads CASSQERTGLGDTQYF. The CDR3 DNA reads as TGTGCCAGCAGCCAAGAGAGGACAGGGCTGGGAGATACGCAGTATTTT.

The DNA of the CDR3 is TGTGCCAGCAGCTTGGGGAGTAGCGGGAGTATCGCAGATACGCAGTATTTT. Its protein is CASSLGSSGSIADTQYF. The gene calls are TRBV7-6 and TRBJ2-3, with 9 bases identical to TRBD2. Looked up from germline, CDR1 is SGHVS and CDR2 is FNYEAQ. This CDR3 region has 17 residues. The V gene end was trimmed by 3 bases and the J gene end by 4 bases; junction bases not matched to a gene: 11.

The V call is TRBV10-3, the J call TRBJ2-2; 7 nucleotides line up with TRBD1. This CDR3 comprises 15 residues. V lost 4 bases, J lost 4 bases, and 6 bases stayed unmatched. Germline lookup yields CDR1 ENHRY and CDR2 SYGVKD. CDR3 in amino acids: CAISATGQATGELFF. The DNA for the CDR3 is TGTGCCATCAGTGCAACCGGACAGGCCACCGGGGAGCTGTTTTTT.

The chain has TRBV5-5 and TRBJ2-5; no firm D call. The CDR3 length is 15 residues. V lost 3 bases to trimming and J lost 1 base, with 13 bases between them. The germline V gene encodes CDR1 SGHKS and CDR2 YYEKEE (reference sequence). CDR3 DNA sequence: TGTGCCAGCAGCTCTACCCGAGGCGTCCAAGAGACCCAGTACTTC. This encodes CASSSTRGVQETQYF.

This clone was seen a few times. This CDR3 reads CASSHSGGLGNQPQHF. The CDR3 DNA reads as TGTGCCAGCAGCCATTCCGGCGGACTGGGGAATCAGCCCCAGCATTTT. The rearrangement joins TRBV3-1 (or the pseudogene TRBV3-2) to TRBJ1-5; D remains unclear. CDR3 size: 16 residues. Between the trimmed V and J ends, which lost 3 bases and 4 bases, there was a span of 16 bases. Germline V gene sequence: CDR1 LGHDT, CDR2 YNNKEL (reference sequence).